The clone carrying this T cell receptor (beta chain) has only one observation. Its target is unknown. The data stem from a study of T cell repertoires in cytomegalovirus infection. Study at large: Based on public TCR beta signatures, there were indications of CMV infection and of a matching HLA type. Study observations and caveats: CMV-specific HLA-C-restricted TCR beta clonotypes dominated the ex vivo response.

V lost 5 bases and J 5 bases, leaving 18 bases between the germline ends. Germline CDR1 and CDR2: SGHVS and FQNEAQ. The CDR3 sequence is 15 residues long. MiXCR, run by TCRdb on the reads, gives a single entry per CDR3 protein. The repertoire includes fewer than 650,000 distinct CDR3 sequences, just under 40% of them detected once, and more than 40% sits in the top ten. The source was cultured PBMCs, collected from culture after CMV antigen stimulation. The chain combines TRBV7-8 with TRBJ2-5; a possible D gene is TRBD2 (7 bases). The receptor's source is a human donor in good health (CMV status not recorded). Some clones in this sample may be carry-over from other donors' samples. CDR3 sequence: CASSPFVGGPETQYF. In DNA, the CDR3 is TGTGCCAGCAGCCCTTTCGTGGGGGGGCCGGAGACCCAGTACTTC.